This TCR beta chain was recovered during a study of blood T cell repertoires in COVID-19. At the level of the study: COVID-19 samples collected from the United States, Italy and Spain covered acute and convalescent phases. PBMCs, B-cell-depleted T cells, or T cells provided the cDNA or gDNA that made up the material.

Under the authors' procedure: Amplification from reference gene primers served as the basis for estimated nucleated cell counts. Method: immunoSEQ multiplex PCR; TCRdb's copy keeps in-frame clones and lacks some. The V and J calls and the clone size are those of that table, but D and trimming were determined from the DNA. This sample has around 120,000 clones; 88% occur once, and the top ten carry more than 1.5%. The germline V gene encodes CDR1 GTSNPN and CDR2 SVGIG (reference sequence). The trim removed 7 bases at V and 2 bases at J, leaving 6 bases unmatched. The CDR3 contains 13 residues. Sequenced: peripheral blood. The genes are TRBV30 and TRBJ2-3, with 7 nucleotides matching TRBD1. The TCR was taken from a human donor in a cohort sampled during active COVID-19. The DNA of the CDR3 is TGTGCCTCCAACAGGGGTTACACAGATACGCAGTATTTT. This encodes CASNRGYTDTQYF.